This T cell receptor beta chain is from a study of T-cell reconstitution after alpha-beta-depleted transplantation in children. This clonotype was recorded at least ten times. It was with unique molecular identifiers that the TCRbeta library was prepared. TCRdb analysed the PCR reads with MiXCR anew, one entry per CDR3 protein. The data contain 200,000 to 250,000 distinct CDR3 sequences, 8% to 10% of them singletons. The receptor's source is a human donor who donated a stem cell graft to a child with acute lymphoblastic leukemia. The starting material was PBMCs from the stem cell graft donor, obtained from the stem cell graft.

CDR3 residues: CATAGGGGNQPQHF. The CDR3 bases are TGCGCCACGGCTGGTGGGGGGGGCAATCAGCCCCAGCATTTT. The rearrangement links TRBV10-2 to TRBJ1-5; D is perhaps TRBD1 (5 bases). Trimming took off 10 bases at V and 2 bases at J, with 15 bases between the two ends. Germline values: CDR1 WSHSY, CDR2 SAAADI. CDR3 length: 14 residues.